The 29 T cell receptor beta chains reported below all come from one sample, sequenced in a study of blood T cell repertoires in COVID-19. Data came from immunoSEQ multiplex PCR; TCRdb stores just in-frame clones and leaves some out. The sample comprises under 200,000 clones, 70% to 85% of which are singletons, and more than 4% rests with the top ten. What was sequenced was PBMCs or T cells enriched from blood (not recorded which). These receptors were obtained from a woman between 55 and 75 years old with acute COVID-19.

V gene TRBV9 combines with J gene TRBJ2-5, with 11 positions matching TRBD2. The CDR3 has 14 amino acids. The V and J ends lost 4 bases and 4 bases, in that order; junction bases with no gene match: 3. Germline V gene sequence: CDR1 SGDLS, CDR2 YYNGEE. CDR3 bases: TGTGCCAGCAGCCTACTAGCGGGAGCAGAGACCCAGTACTTC. Amino acid sequence: CASSLLAGAETQYF.

The chain uses TRBV30 and TRBJ1-2, with a weak D call TRBD1 (5 bases). CDR1 and CDR2 from the germline V gene are GTSNPN and SVGIG (reference sequence). V lost 2 bases to trimming and J lost 8 bases, with 12 bases between them. This CDR3 has 12 amino acids. The CDR3, as DNA: TGTGCCTGGAGTCAGGGTCTGGGAGGCTACACCTTC. Protein sequence: CAWSQGLGGYTF.

The sample holds a few counts of this clone. The chain uses TRBV9 and TRBJ2-1, with D perhaps matching TRBD2 (6 bases). The ends were cut back, 2 bases at V and 7 bases at J, with 13 bases in the middle. The germline V gene encodes CDR1 SGDLS and CDR2 YYNGEE. The CDR3 extends over 14 amino acids. In nucleotides, the CDR3 is TGTGCCAGCAGCGTTCCACCCGGGAGTAATGAGCAGTTCTTC. Translating gives CASSVPPGSNEQFF.

This clone appeared a single time. The chain combines TRBV14 with TRBJ1-1; no clear D gene. Trimming took off 3 bases at V and 0 bases at J, with 8 bases between the two ends. Germline V gene data show CDR1 as SGHDN and CDR2 as FVKESK. The CDR3 spans 14 residues. CDR3 in DNA: TGTGCCAGCAGCCATAGAAATGTGAACACTGAAGCTTTCTTT. Its protein product is CASSHRNVNTEAFF.

The chain has TRBV6-2 or TRBV6-3 and TRBJ2-7, with no clear D. The CDR3 is 13 amino acids. V lost 5 bases and J lost 0, with 8 bases in between. From germline, CDR1 is MNHEY and CDR2 SVGEGT. The DNA of the CDR3 is TGTGCCAGCAGTATAATGAGCTCCTACGAGCAGTACGTC. Amino acids: CASSIMSSYEQYV.

The gene calls are TRBV7-9 and TRBJ2-1; 11 bases fit TRBD1. After removal of 3 bases from V and 6 bases from J, the junction contained 1 base not matched to a gene. Per the germline V gene, CDR1 is SEHNR and CDR2 is FQNEAQ (reference sequence). The CDR3 runs to 14 residues. The CDR3 nucleotides read TGTGCCAGCAGCTTTGGGACAGGGGGCAATGAGCAGTTCTTC. Translated, it gives CASSFGTGGNEQFF.

In its sample, this clone was seen once. The rearrangement joins TRBV23-1 to TRBJ2-5, with 8 bases aligning to TRBD1. TRBV23-1 is designated an ORF whose function remains uncertain. V dropped 4 bases and J dropped 2; count of bases not matched to a gene: 6. This CDR3 has 15 amino acids. CDR3 nucleotide sequence: TGCGCCAGCAGTCCCGCCGGACAGGGTCAAGAGACCCAGTACTTC. Amino acids: CASSPAGQGQETQYF.

The chain uses TRBV7-9 and TRBJ2-1, with 13 positions matching TRBD2. The CDR3 has 15 amino acids. The germline CDR1 and CDR2 sequences are SEHNR and FQNEAQ (reference sequence). With V trimmed by 5 bases and J by 15 bases, 13 bases remained unmatched. As DNA, the CDR3 is TGTGCCAGCAGCCCCGGGACTAGCGGGATTTCGCGCCCGTTCTTC. Its translation: CASSPGTSGISRPFF.

This chain uses TRBV19 with TRBJ1-6; a possible D gene is TRBD1 (5 bases). CDR1 and CDR2 (germline): LNHDA, SQIVND (reference sequence). Trimming left V 8 bases short and J 8 bases short, with 16 bases between. There are 14 residues in the CDR3. CDR3: CASSTVGEDSPLHF. The CDR3 nucleotides are TGTGCCAGTTCCACTGTAGGGGAAGATTCACCCCTCCACTTT.

V gene TRBV5-8 combines with J gene TRBJ1-5, with unresolved D. The CDR3 is 18 amino acids. V was trimmed by 2 bases and J by 1 base, leaving 19 bases between them. The germline V gene encodes CDR1 SGHTS and CDR2 YDEGEE. CDR3 amino acids: CASSFRVESYRSNQPQHF. DNA for the CDR3: TGTGCCAGCAGCTTTCGGGTGGAGAGTTATAGGAGCAATCAGCCCCAGCATTTT.

This clone showed up just once. The V and J genes are TRBV18 and TRBJ2-2; 14 bases map to TRBD2. The V segment lost 4 bases and the J segment 5 bases; nucleotides outside the gene matches: 6. CDR1 is KGHSH and CDR2 is LQKENI in the germline V gene. This CDR3 comprises 17 residues. The CDR3 loop is CASSQTGLAGGTGELFF. CDR3 DNA: TGTGCCAGCTCACAGACCGGACTAGCGGGAGGAACCGGGGAGCTGTTTTTT.

The chain is built from TRBV10-3 and TRBJ2-2; 14 bases fit TRBD2. Germline V CDR1 and CDR2: ENHRY, SYGVKD. This CDR3 comprises 15 residues. V was pared by 9 bases and J by 6 bases, with 6 bases of the junction left unmatched. DNA for the CDR3: TGTGCCATGGCCCAGACTAGCGGGGGGGCCGGGGAGCTGTTTTTT. Translation: CAMAQTSGGAGELFF.

This sequence joins TRBV19 and TRBJ2-7; perhaps TRBD2 as D (7 bases). The germline V gene encodes CDR1 LNHDA and CDR2 SQIVND (reference sequence). Trimming took off 0 bases at V and 0 bases at J, with 24 bases between the two ends. The CDR3 runs to 20 residues. CDR3 residues: CASSIDLGGGRGPGSYEQYV. The CDR3 DNA follows: TGTGCCAGTAGTATAGATCTAGGGGGGGGAAGAGGTCCAGGCTCCTACGAGCAGTACGTC.

The genes are TRBV18 and TRBJ1-1; D is unclear. The germline gives CDR1 KGHSH, CDR2 LQKENI. V dropped 5 bases and J dropped 6 bases, with 10 bases sitting between them. The CDR3 consists of 12 residues. CDR3 sequence (DNA): TGTGCCAGCTCAGGGAGTCTGGCTGAAGCTTTCTTT. Protein: CASSGSLAEAFF.

The rearrangement uses TRBV24-1 and TRBJ2-1, with a possible D match to TRBD1 (6 bases). The germline CDR1 and CDR2 sequences are KGHDR and SFDVKD. This CDR3 spans 13 amino acids. Trimming pared 8 bases from V and 3 bases from J, leaving 10 bases between. This CDR3 is CATKDSFYNEQFF. In DNA, the CDR3 is TGTGCCACCAAGGACAGTTTCTACAATGAGCAGTTCTTC.

The chain recombines TRBV18 with TRBJ1-1; no firm D call. The ends were cut back, 3 bases at V and 7 bases at J, with 9 bases in the middle. CDR1 and CDR2 from the germline V gene are KGHSH and LQKENI. The CDR3 covers 12 residues. The CDR3 region has the DNA TGTGCCAGCTCACCCAGTCTCGTTGAAGCTTTCTTT. Translated, it gives CASSPSLVEAFF.

This chain uses TRBV5-4 with TRBJ1-4, with 7 bases matching TRBD1. Germline V CDR1 and CDR2: SGHNT, YYREEE (reference sequence). The CDR3 is 14 residues long. V was pared by 4 bases and J by 8 bases, with 8 bases of the junction left unmatched. The CDR3 DNA reads as TGTGCCAGCAGCACCTGGGACAGCAAAGAAAAACTGTTTTTT. It codes for CASSTWDSKEKLFF.

The chain recombines TRBV7-2 with TRBJ1-1; D is undetermined. The length of the CDR3 is 15 residues. The germline V and J ends were trimmed by 1 base and 0 bases, with 9 bases remaining between them. The germline CDR1 and CDR2 sequences are SGHTA and FQGNSA. CDR3 nucleotides: TGTGCCAGCAGCTTAGATGGGCGCTTGAACACTGAAGCTTTCTTT. Translating gives CASSLDGRLNTEAFF. Variable domain in full (rest from reference TRBV7-2 and TRBJ1-1): GAGVSQSPSNKVTEKGKDVELRCDPISGHTALYWYRQSLGQGLEFLIYFQGNSAPDKSGLPSDRFSAERTGGSVSTLTIQRTQQEDSAVYLCASSLDGRLNTEAFFGQGTRLTVV.

This clone was seen only once. This rearrangement joins TRBV10-2 to TRBJ2-3, with D possibly TRBD1 on 5 matching bases. The ends were cut back, 1 base at V and 2 bases at J, with 10 bases in the middle. In germline, CDR1 is WSHSY, CDR2 SAAADI. CDR3 size: 15 residues. CDR3 sequence reads: CASSEFRQTTDTQYF. DNA for the CDR3: TGCGCCAGCAGTGAGTTTAGACAGACCACAGATACGCAGTATTTT.

The chain carries TRBV5-1 and TRBJ1-3; D remains unclear. The V and J ends lost 2 bases and 11 bases respectively, with 17 bases between them. In germline, CDR1 is SGHRS, CDR2 YFSETQ. The CDR3 spans 14 residues. CDR3 amino acids: CASSFDPTSSAIYF. Written as DNA, the CDR3 is TGCGCCAGCAGCTTTGATCCGACAAGTAGCGCCATATATTTT.

DNA of the CDR3: TGTGCCAGCAGCCCGAGCCCGACGGGGACTAGTGGCTACACCTTC. Translation: CASSPSPTGTSGYTF. This chain links TRBV6-4 with TRBJ1-2, with D perhaps TRBD1 (5 bases). Germline V gene data show CDR1 as MRHNA and CDR2 as SNTAGT. V lost 6 bases and J 7 bases, leaving 21 bases between the germline ends. The CDR3 consists of 15 residues.

The chain couples TRBV19 to TRBJ1-5; 10 nucleotides match TRBD1. The CDR3 is made up of 16 amino acids. Germline CDR1 LNHDA, CDR2 SQIVND (reference sequence). V gave up 3 bases and J gave up 5 bases; unmatched junction bases: 7. The CDR3 DNA reads as TGTGCCAGTAGTATCATCTTCGGACAGGGGGATCAGCCCCAGCATTTT. It yields the protein CASSIIFGQGDQPQHF. Drawing the rest from reference TRBV19 and TRBJ1-5, the complete variable domain is DGGITQSPKYLFRKEGQNVTLSCEQNLNHDAMYWYRQDPGQGLRLIYYSQIVNDFQKGDIAEGYSVSREKKESFPLTVTSAQKNPTAFYLCASSIIFGQGDQPQHFGDGTRLSIL.

V usage is TRBV19 and J usage is TRBJ1-2, with 9 bases lining up with TRBD1. This CDR3 is built from 14 residues. The germline CDR1 and CDR2 sequences are LNHDA and SQIVND (reference sequence). Unmatched junction bases numbered 5, after V lost 5 bases and J lost 4 bases. CDR3 DNA sequence: TGTGCCAGTAGTCCTGGGACAGGGAGCTATGGCTACACCTTC. Its protein is CASSPGTGSYGYTF.

The chain carries TRBV29-1 and TRBJ1-2; TRBD1 matches 7 bases. Germline-derived CDR1 and CDR2 are SQVTM and ANQGSEA. The CDR3 is 14 residues long. Trimming removed 7 bases from V and 8 bases from J; junction bases left unmatched: 16. DNA of the CDR3: TGCAGCGCCTCAACCGACAGGGCATTCGAAGGCTACACCTTC. It yields the protein CSASTDRAFEGYTF.

The V call is TRBV11-2, the J call TRBJ1-1, with D unclear. Trimming took 1 base from V and 1 from J, leaving 7 bases between them. The CDR3 has 14 amino acids. In germline, CDR1 is SGHAT, CDR2 FQNNGV. The CDR3 loop is CASSLGRWNTEAFF. CDR3 nucleotides: TGTGCCAGCAGCTTAGGCAGGTGGAACACTGAAGCTTTCTTT.

The genes are TRBV19 and TRBJ2-7, with D maybe TRBD1 (8 bases). Trimming took off 2 bases at V and 2 bases at J, with 10 bases between the two ends. The germline V gene has CDR1 LNHDA and CDR2 SQIVND (reference sequence). This CDR3 has 14 residues. The CDR3 sequence: CASSITGGAYEQYV. In DNA form, the CDR3 reads TGTGCCAGTAGTATAACAGGGGGGGCCTACGAGCAGTACGTC.

The sample holds one count of this clone. This chain joins TRBV19 and TRBJ1-1, with TRBD1 matching 8 bases. CDR3 length: 15 residues. Germline lookup yields CDR1 LNHDA and CDR2 SQIVND (reference sequence). The J segment lost 7 bases and the V segment lost 1 base, leaving 8 bases of the junction unmatched. CDR3 sequence: CASSIVLDRAHEAFF. CDR3 coding DNA: TGTGCCAGTAGTATAGTCTTGGACAGGGCCCATGAAGCTTTCTTT.

This rearrangement joins TRBV4-3 to TRBJ1-5, with D possibly being TRBD1 (5 bases). V was pared by 0 bases and J by 9 bases, with 9 bases between. Germline V gene lookup returns CDR1 LGHNA and CDR2 YSLEER. This CDR3 is built from 13 residues. This chain's CDR3 is CASSQDSGGPQHF. For the CDR3, the DNA is TGCGCCAGCAGCCAAGATTCGGGGGGGCCCCAGCATTTT.

The chain couples TRBV4-1 to TRBJ2-5, with TRBD2 as a possible D gene (5 bases). Trimming cost V 4 bases and J 0 bases, with 21 bases left between them. The germline gives CDR1 MGHRA, CDR2 YSYEKL. This CDR3 is built from 18 residues. In nucleotides, the CDR3 is TGCGCCAGCAGCCCATATTCGGCAGCGGAACTTTACCAAGAGACCCAGTACTTC. This encodes CASSPYSAAELYQETQYF.